Each of the 30 T cell receptor beta chains below was sequenced from the same sample in a study of vaccination effects on CD4 cells after COVID-19. Repertoires were generated with immunoSEQ multiplex PCR, while TCRdb's copy carries only in-frame clones and drops some. The sample lists roughly 59,000 clones; about 78% were seen once. These receptors' antigens are unknown. Using viral peptide pools, the ViraFEST assay grew out antigen-specific CD4+ T cells prior to sequencing. Following 10 days of culture, CD4+ T cells were isolated. Participants each got two BNT162b2 or mRNA-1273 vaccine doses. Sequenced material: CD4+ T cells from PBMCs cultured with HCoV-OC43 spike peptides, taken after COVID-19 vaccination. Subset here: HCoV-OC43 spike overlapping peptide pool stimulation. Receptors were obtained from a human donor who received a COVID-19 vaccine.

The CDR3 nucleotides read TGTGCCAGCAGTTCGGGATACACTGAAGCTTTCTTT. Translated, it gives CASSSGYTEAFF. J is TRBJ1-1 and V is TRBV12-3 or TRBV12-4; D not certain. There are 12 residues in the CDR3. V was shortened by 4 bases and J by 3 bases, with 6 bases between the two germline ends.

The rearrangement links TRBV6-5 to TRBJ1-4, with D possibly being TRBD1 (6 bases). The CDR3 consists of 13 residues. Germline V lookup: CDR1 MNHEY, CDR2 SVGAGI. Deletions cut 6 bases from V and 4 bases from J, with 9 bases between. The CDR3 loop reads CASSRGVNEKLFF. The CDR3 DNA follows: TGTGCCAGCAGCAGGGGAGTTAATGAAAAACTGTTTTTT.

The rearrangement uses TRBV20-1 and TRBJ1-1; no reliable D call. The CDR3 loop spans 16 amino acids. Germline CDR1 and CDR2: DFQATT and SNEGSKA (reference sequence). Trimming cost V 3 bases and J 0 bases, with 17 bases left between them. The CDR3 spells CSASPYVEGMNTEAFF. CDR3 coding DNA: TGCAGTGCTAGTCCCTATGTGGAGGGTATGAACACTGAAGCTTTCTTT.

This chain uses TRBV2 with TRBJ2-2; D possibly corresponds to TRBD2 (6 bases). The CDR3 is 15 residues long. Germline values: CDR1 SNHLY, CDR2 FYNNEI. V lost 5 bases, J lost 4 bases, and 14 bases lay in between. CDR3 sequence reads: CASSPTSRSTGELFF. The CDR3 nucleotides are TGTGCCAGCAGTCCAACTAGCAGGAGCACCGGGGAGCTGTTTTTT.

The chain couples TRBV5-1 to TRBJ1-4; 7 bases are shared with TRBD1. Germline V lookup: CDR1 SGHRS, CDR2 YFSETQ. V was pared by 2 bases and J by 4 bases, with 5 bases of the junction left unmatched. There are 15 residues in the CDR3. The CDR3 DNA follows: TGCGCCAGCAGCTTTAGGGGACAGTATAATGAAAAACTGTTTTTT. Translating gives CASSFRGQYNEKLFF.

This chain connects TRBV3-1 (or the pseudogene TRBV3-2) to TRBJ2-3, with D perhaps TRBD1 (6 bases). Between the trimmed V and J ends, which lost 4 bases and 4 bases, there was a span of 9 bases. The CDR3 covers 13 residues. CDR1 and CDR2 from the germline V gene are LGHDT and YNNKEL (reference sequence). As DNA, the CDR3 is TGTGCCAGCAGCCGTTCAGGGGCAGATACGCAGTATTTT. The encoded protein is CASSRSGADTQYF.

The chain has TRBV6-1 and TRBJ2-3; the match to TRBD1 covers 10 bases. The CDR3 sequence is 17 residues long. In germline, CDR1 is MNHNS, CDR2 SASEGT. V was pared by 3 bases and J by 8 bases, with 14 bases of the junction left unmatched. The CDR3 loop is CASSDREGQGSVGTQYF. As DNA, the CDR3 is TGTGCCAGCAGTGACCGTGAGGGACAGGGGAGCGTCGGTACGCAGTATTTT.

The genes are TRBV28 and TRBJ1-1, with 9 bases lining up with TRBD1. The CDR3 has 15 residues. Germline lookup yields CDR1 MDHEN and CDR2 SYDVKM. The V segment lost 5 bases and the J segment 5 bases; nucleotides outside the gene matches: 9. This CDR3 is CASSTGTGFTTEAFF. In nucleotides, the CDR3 is TGTGCCAGCAGTACCGGGACAGGGTTTACTACTGAAGCTTTCTTT. The full variable domain, completed using reference TRBV28 and TRBJ1-1, is DVKVTQSSRYLVKRTGEKVFLECVQDMDHENMFWYRQDPGLGLRLIYFSYDVKMKEKGDIPEGYSVSREKKERFSLILESASTNQTSMYLCASSTGTGFTTEAFFGQGTRLTVV.

V and J are TRBV5-4 and TRBJ2-4, with 7 bases that match TRBD2. CDR1 and CDR2 from the germline V gene are SGHNT and YYREEE (reference sequence). V lost 0 bases and J lost 4; bases outside the gene matches: 7. This CDR3 contains 16 residues. CDR3 sequence (DNA): TGTGCCAGCAGCTTGGTGTATCCCGGGGGGAAAAACATTCAGTACTTC. Its protein is CASSLVYPGGKNIQYF.

Only a few counts were recorded for this clone. V and J are TRBV7-3 and TRBJ1-5, with a weak D call TRBD1 (6 bases). Trimming took 5 bases from V and 4 from J, leaving 9 bases between them. Looked up from germline, CDR1 is SGHTA and CDR2 is FQGTGA. There are 13 residues in the CDR3. CDR3 in amino acids: CASSPGVNQPQHF. The DNA for the CDR3 is TGTGCCAGCAGCCCAGGGGTAAATCAGCCCCAGCATTTT.

This chain links TRBV25-1 with TRBJ2-2, with D tentatively TRBD2 (5 bases). CDR1 is MGHDK, CDR2 SYGVNS, per germline. The V gene lost 8 bases and the J gene lost 4 bases, with 17 bases spanning the gap. The CDR3 runs 15 residues. The CDR3 is CASSKPGILTGELFF. The CDR3 bases are TGTGCCAGCTCAAAACCCGGGATCCTCACCGGGGAGCTGTTTTTT.

V usage is TRBV30 and J usage is TRBJ1-3, with TRBD1 identical over 7 bases. This CDR3 comprises 13 residues. With 7 bases clipped from V and 4 bases from J, the junction kept 7 bases outside the gene matches. Germline-derived CDR1 and CDR2 are GTSNPN and SVGIG (reference sequence). The CDR3 sequence is CALERGQGNTIYF. For the CDR3, the DNA is TGTGCCTTAGAGAGGGGGCAAGGAAACACCATATATTTT.

This chain joins TRBV5-1 and TRBJ2-2, with D perhaps TRBD2 (5 bases). The CDR3 spans 14 residues. Germline V gives CDR1 SGHRS, CDR2 YFSETQ. Between the trimmed V and J ends, which lost 0 bases and 7 bases, there was a span of 10 bases. CDR3 loop: CASSLVSAGGELFF. The CDR3 coding sequence is TGCGCCAGCAGCTTGGTGTCGGCGGGCGGGGAGCTGTTTTTT.

The chain couples TRBV6-5 to TRBJ2-3; 11 positions agree with TRBD2. With 9 bases clipped from V and 5 bases from J, the junction kept 10 bases outside the gene matches. The CDR3 is 15 residues long. Germline lookup yields CDR1 MNHEY and CDR2 SVGAGI. CDR3 amino acids: CASSVSGGAVDTQYF. The CDR3 DNA sequence: TGTGCCAGTTCGGTTAGCGGGGGGGCCGTAGATACGCAGTATTTT.

V gene TRBV4-3 combines with J gene TRBJ1-2; the D is unclear. V was pared by 0 bases and J by 10 bases, with 12 bases between. Germline V gene sequence: CDR1 LGHNA, CDR2 YSLEER. The CDR3 has 13 residues. CDR3 loop: CASSQDGQEDYTF. CDR3 coding DNA: TGCGCCAGCAGCCAAGATGGTCAGGAGGACTACACCTTC.

This sequence joins TRBV7-2 and TRBJ2-1, with D tentatively TRBD1 or TRBD2 (5 bases each). Germline V gives CDR1 SGHTA, CDR2 FQGNSA. The CDR3 covers 13 residues. The V and J ends lost 4 bases and 6 bases respectively, with 10 bases between them. CDR3 sequence (DNA): TGTGCCAGCAGCTCGCCGGGACCCAATGAGCAGTTCTTC. Translating gives CASSSPGPNEQFF.

In its sample, this clone was seen once. The chain combines TRBV11-2 with TRBJ1-1; perhaps TRBD1 as D (5 bases). CDR3 length: 15 residues. The V end was cut by 2 bases, the J end by 1 base, with 11 bases between. In germline, CDR1 is SGHAT, CDR2 FQNNGV. In DNA, the CDR3 is TGTGCCAGCAGCTTACCTCAGGGAGAGAACACTGAAGCTTTCTTT. This gives the protein CASSLPQGENTEAFF.

CDR3 sequence reads: CASSRYVNSPLHF. The CDR3 DNA follows: TGTGCCAGCAGTCGCTATGTGAATTCACCCCTCCACTTT. The rearrangement joins TRBV6-5 to TRBJ1-6; no firm D call. Germline loops: CDR1 MNHEY, CDR2 SVGAGI. CDR3 length equals 13 residues. Deletions cut 5 bases from V and 7 bases from J, with 9 bases between.

This clone was recorded a few times. V usage is TRBV7-3 and J usage is TRBJ1-6; 8 bases fit TRBD1. With V trimmed by 5 bases and J by 6 bases, 15 bases remained unmatched. Germline loops: CDR1 SGHTA, CDR2 FQGTGA. The CDR3 totals 18 residues. In DNA form, the CDR3 reads TGTGCCAGCAGCACCCAGGGATGGACAGGGCTGGGTAATTCACCCCTCCACTTT. Translating it yields CASSTQGWTGLGNSPLHF.

V and J are TRBV14 and TRBJ1-1; D gene uncertain. This CDR3 spans 13 amino acids. V was pared by 3 bases and J by 1 base, with 6 bases between. CDR1 and CDR2 (germline): SGHDN, FVKESK. The CDR3 spells CASSQTENTEAFF. The CDR3 coding sequence is TGTGCCAGCAGCCAGACGGAGAACACTGAAGCTTTCTTT.

The chain is built from TRBV29-1 and TRBJ2-2, with D possibly being TRBD1 (5 bases). CDR1 SQVTM and CDR2 ANQGSEA come from the germline V gene. The CDR3 covers 13 residues. V was pared by 7 bases and J by 7 bases, with 16 bases between. As DNA, the CDR3 is TGCAGCGCTACCGACAGATTTGGCGGGGAGCTGTTTTTT. Protein product: CSATDRFGGELFF.

The CDR3 reads CASSPPLKGDNQPQHF. The CDR3 DNA sequence: TGTGCCAGCAGTCCTCCCCTAAAGGGGGACAATCAGCCCCAGCATTTT. The V call is TRBV2, the J call TRBJ1-5, with D tentatively TRBD1 (6 bases). In germline, CDR1 is SNHLY, CDR2 FYNNEI. The ends were cut back, 5 bases at V and 3 bases at J, with 17 bases in the middle. The CDR3 sequence is 16 residues long.

Here the CDR3 reads CASSSSFRQGTTGELFF. In nucleotides, the CDR3 is TGTGCCAGCAGCTCTTCTTTCCGACAGGGAACGACCGGGGAGCTGTTTTTT. The chain combines TRBV5-6 with TRBJ2-2, with 7 bases that match TRBD1. Germline loops: CDR1 SGHDT, CDR2 YYEEEE. The CDR3 totals 17 residues. With 3 bases clipped from V and 5 bases from J, the junction kept 13 bases outside the gene matches. The entire variable domain, with the rest obtained from reference TRBV5-6 and TRBJ2-2, is as follows: DAGVTQSPTHLIKTRGQQVTLRCSPKSGHDTVSWYQQALGQGPQFIFQYYEEEERQRGNFPDRFSGHQFPNYSSELNVNALLLGDSALYLCASSSSFRQGTTGELFFGEGSRLTVL.

V is TRBV2 and J is TRBJ2-2; 7 bases are shared with TRBD1. The CDR3 is made up of 18 amino acids. Germline CDR1 reads SNHLY; CDR2 reads FYNNEI. V trimming: 7 bases; J trimming: 1 base; junction bases outside the gene matches: 15. DNA of the CDR3: TGTGCCAGCAAAAAAGTCCCCCCTCGACAGGGGAACACCGGGGAGCTGTTTTTT. Its translation: CASKKVPPRQGNTGELFF.

This clone was observed a handful of times. The chain couples TRBV7-9 to TRBJ2-2; D perhaps matches TRBD2 (6 bases). This CDR3 is built from 18 residues. V was shortened by 7 bases and J by 1 base, with 22 bases between the two germline ends. Germline-derived CDR1 and CDR2 are SEHNR and FQNEAQ (reference sequence). CDR3 protein: CASTPSGLPNRNTGELFF. CDR3 in DNA: TGTGCCAGCACCCCTTCGGGACTCCCAAACCGGAACACCGGGGAGCTGTTTTTT. The full variable domain, its missing parts supplied by reference TRBV7-9 and TRBJ2-2, is DTGVSQNPRHKITKRGQNVTFRCDPISEHNRLYWYRQTLGQGPEFLTYFQNEAQLEKSRLLSDRFSAERPKGSFSTLEIQRTEQGDSAMYLCASTPSGLPNRNTGELFFGEGSRLTVL.

The chain uses TRBV18 and TRBJ2-5, with D possibly matching TRBD2 (5 bases). The CDR3 loop spans 16 amino acids. V was shortened by 1 base and J by 3 bases, with 15 bases between the two germline ends. The germline V gene encodes CDR1 KGHSH and CDR2 LQKENI. Here the CDR3 DNA reads TGTGCCAGCTCACCACTGTCCGGACTGAGTAAAGAGACCCAGTACTTC. Protein: CASSPLSGLSKETQYF.

This chain joins TRBV18 and TRBJ2-7; TRBD1 matches at 9 bases. CDR1 and CDR2 (germline): KGHSH, LQKENI. The length of the CDR3 is 13 residues. The V segment lost 5 bases and the J segment 6 bases; nucleotides outside the gene matches: 5. CDR3 sequence (DNA): TGTGCCAGCTCATCGATGACAGGGGGCGAGCAGTACGTC. Protein product: CASSSMTGGEQYV.

This clone was observed once. The rearrangement joins TRBV7-8 to TRBJ1-1, with 7 bases lining up with TRBD1. The junction had 7 bases not matched to a gene; V was cut back by 4 bases and J by 5 bases. The CDR3 is made up of 14 amino acids. Germline-derived CDR1 and CDR2 are SGHVS and FQNEAQ. As DNA, the CDR3 is TGTGCCAGCAGCTGGAACAGGGGTGAGACTGAAGCTTTCTTT. Protein: CASSWNRGETEAFF. The full variable domain, completed using reference TRBV7-8 and TRBJ1-1, is GAGVSQSPRYKVAKRGQDVALRCDPISGHVSLFWYQQALGQGPEFLTYFQNEAQLDKSGLPSDRFFAERPEGSVSTLKIQRTQQEDSAVYLCASSWNRGETEAFFGQGTRLTVV.

The rearrangement joins TRBV28 to TRBJ2-1; 7 bases are a match to TRBD2. Germline loops: CDR1 MDHEN, CDR2 SYDVKM. The CDR3 loop spans 14 amino acids. Trimming took 2 bases from V and 4 from J; bases not matched to a gene: 2. CDR3 nucleotide sequence: TGTGCCAGCAGTTTAGCGGGGGATTACAATGAGCAGTTCTTC. Amino acid sequence: CASSLAGDYNEQFF.

The chain employs TRBV3-1 (or the pseudogene TRBV3-2) and TRBJ1-6; D perhaps matches TRBD1 (5 bases). This CDR3 has 14 residues. The V end was cut by 0 bases, the J end by 9 bases, with 9 bases between. Germline V gene lookup returns CDR1 LGHDT and CDR2 YNNKEL (reference sequence). The CDR3 loop is CASSQDLGASPLHF. CDR3 sequence (DNA): TGTGCCAGCAGCCAAGATCTCGGGGCTTCACCCCTCCACTTT.